What follows are 26 T cell receptor beta chains derived from one specimen sequenced in a study of blood T cell repertoires in COVID-19. Generated by immunoSEQ multiplex PCR, the TCRdb table keeps only in-frame clones and is missing some. The sample includes about 59,000 clones, approximately 86% of them seen just once. What was sequenced was peripheral blood. The source of these receptors is a woman of 80 years or more with active COVID-19.

The chain joins TRBV18 to TRBJ1-4, with a weak D call TRBD1 (6 bases). CDR1 and CDR2 from the germline V gene are KGHSH and LQKENI. The CDR3 length is 14 residues. Trimming removed 3 bases at V and 7 bases at J, with 12 bases between. CDR3 in amino acids: CASSPSGGPEKLFF. The DNA for the CDR3 is TGTGCCAGCTCACCCTCGGGGGGGCCTGAAAAACTGTTTTTT. Based on the CDR3 plus reference TRBV18 and TRBJ1-4, the full variable domain is NAGVMQNPRHLVRRRGQEARLRCSPMKGHSHVYWYRQLPEEGLKFMVYLQKENIIDESGMPKERFSAEFPKEGPSILRIQQVVRGDSAAYFCASSPSGGPEKLFFGSGTQLSVL.

In this sample, this clone turned up a few times. V and J are TRBV6-5 and TRBJ2-1; D may be TRBD1 (7 bases). The CDR3 has 14 amino acids. Germline V gene data show CDR1 as MNHEY and CDR2 as SVGAGI. V lost 5 bases, J lost 6 bases, and 14 bases lay in between. DNA for the CDR3: TGTGCCAGCAGTCTTTACCAGGGGGGCAATGAGCAGTTCTTC. Translating gives CASSLYQGGNEQFF.

This clone was seen just once. The chain employs TRBV24-1 and TRBJ2-1; 11 bases align to TRBD2. V lost 1 base and J lost 8; bases outside the gene matches: 6. CDR3 length: 16 amino acids. The germline gives CDR1 KGHDR, CDR2 SFDVKD. Here the CDR3 DNA reads TGTGCCACCAGTGATTTAGGTAGCGGGGGGGCGGATGAGCAGTTCTTC. Residues: CATSDLGSGGADEQFF.

The chain recombines TRBV30 with TRBJ1-5; D is undetermined. Germline CDR1 GTSNPN, CDR2 SVGIG (reference sequence). CDR3 length: 13 amino acids. Trimming pared 0 bases from V and 4 bases from J, leaving 7 bases between. The CDR3 DNA reads TGTGCCTGGAGTGTTTCGGGGAATCAGCCCCAGCATTTT. Its translation: CAWSVSGNQPQHF.

This clone was recorded a few times. For the CDR3, the DNA is TGTGCCAGCAACCCATGGGACAGGCCCTACGAGCAGTACTTC. It is translated as CASNPWDRPYEQYF. The chain has TRBV28 and TRBJ2-7; 8 bases agree with TRBD1. Germline CDR1 reads MDHEN; CDR2 reads SYDVKM. J gave up 2 bases and V 7 bases, and 7 bases lay outside the gene matches. This CDR3 has 14 amino acids.

The CDR3 reads CASSPTSGPYNEQFF. The CDR3 nucleotides read TGTGCCAGCAGCCCAACTAGCGGTCCCTACAATGAGCAGTTCTTC. This chain links TRBV7-3 with TRBJ2-1; 8 positions agree with TRBD2. This CDR3 has 15 amino acids. Trimming removed 5 bases from V and 2 bases from J; junction bases left unmatched: 5. CDR1 is SGHTA, CDR2 FQGTGA, per germline.

This clone turned up a few times. V is TRBV9 and J is TRBJ1-1; D possibly corresponds to TRBD1 (5 bases). The CDR3 is made up of 13 amino acids. Germline CDR1 reads SGDLS; CDR2 reads YYNGEE. V lost 0 bases and J lost 5, with 8 bases in between. The CDR3 is CASSVEGRTEAFF. Here the CDR3 DNA reads TGTGCCAGCAGCGTAGAGGGGCGGACTGAAGCTTTCTTT. The full variable domain, its missing parts supplied by reference TRBV9 and TRBJ1-1, is DSGVTQTPKHLITATGQRVTLRCSPRSGDLSVYWYQQSLDQGLQFLIQYYNGEERAKGNILERFSAQQFPDLHSELNLSSLELGDSALYFCASSVEGRTEAFFGQGTRLTVV.

The chain recombines TRBV30 with TRBJ2-3, with 8 bases lining up with TRBD2. Per the germline V gene, CDR1 is GTSNPN and CDR2 is SVGIG (reference sequence). After removal of 1 base from V and 2 bases from J, the junction contained 5 bases not matched to a gene. This CDR3 is 15 amino acids long. The CDR3 coding sequence is TGTGCCTGGAGTGGACTAGCGAGCCTCACAGATACGCAGTATTTT. Translated, it gives CAWSGLASLTDTQYF.

This chain uses TRBV30 with TRBJ2-1; 14 nucleotides align to TRBD2. Germline CDR1 and CDR2: GTSNPN and SVGIG (reference sequence). J was trimmed by 8 bases and V by 2 bases; bases with no gene match: 5. CDR3 length: 15 amino acids. In nucleotides, the CDR3 is TGTGCCTGGAGTCCGGGACTAGCGGGGGAGGATGAGCAGTTCTTC. It codes for CAWSPGLAGEDEQFF.

The chain joins TRBV6-2 or TRBV6-3 to TRBJ1-2; D perhaps matches TRBD1 (5 bases). V lost 2 bases, J lost 2 bases, and 12 bases lay in between. The CDR3 runs 15 residues. CDR1 is MNHEY, CDR2 SVGEGT, per germline. The CDR3 nucleotides are TGTGCCAGCAGTTACCCCGGGGGTGGAAACTATGGCTACACCTTC. It yields the protein CASSYPGGGNYGYTF.

This sequence joins TRBV19 and TRBJ1-6; 9 nucleotides match TRBD1. The CDR3 loop spans 15 amino acids. The V gene end was trimmed by 5 bases and the J gene end by 6 bases; junction bases not matched to a gene: 5. Germline lookup yields CDR1 LNHDA and CDR2 SQIVND (reference sequence). The CDR3 sequence is CASSSQTGGNSPLHF. The CDR3 DNA reads TGTGCCAGTAGTTCCCAGACAGGGGGTAATTCACCCCTCCACTTT. The full variable domain, rest sourced from reference TRBV19 and TRBJ1-6, is DGGITQSPKYLFRKEGQNVTLSCEQNLNHDAMYWYRQDPGQGLRLIYYSQIVNDFQKGDIAEGYSVSREKKESFPLTVTSAQKNPTAFYLCASSSQTGGNSPLHFGNGTRLTVT.

V usage is TRBV5-5 and J usage is TRBJ1-5, with 7 bases that match TRBD1. J was trimmed by 5 bases and V by 0 bases; bases with no gene match: 8. The CDR3 consists of 16 residues. Germline CDR1 and CDR2: SGHKS and YYEKEE (reference sequence). The CDR3 reads CASSLEGQPFYQPQHF. In nucleotides, the CDR3 is TGTGCCAGCAGCTTGGAGGGACAGCCTTTTTATCAGCCCCAGCATTTT.

Worth noting for this clone: An end of the junction differs from the germline gene, which may be a read error. CDR3 loop: CAISRANGGNQETQYF. CDR3 DNA: TGTGCCATCAGTCGGGCTAACGGGGGGAACCAAGAGACCCAATACTTC. The chain couples TRBV10-3 to TRBJ2-5; 7 bases agree with TRBD2. CDR3 length: 16 residues. Germline assignment: CDR1 ENHRY and CDR2 SYGVKD.

The genes are TRBV5-1 and TRBJ2-5; TRBD2 is a possible D gene (8 bases). The ends were cut back, 0 bases at V and 2 bases at J, with 17 bases in the middle. The CDR3 has 17 amino acids. The germline CDR1 and CDR2 sequences are SGHRS and YFSETQ. CDR3 DNA: TGCGCCAGCAGCTTGGTTGTTAGCGGGGACAGTCAAGAGACCCAGTACTTC. Its protein is CASSLVVSGDSQETQYF.

V and J are TRBV2 and TRBJ1-1; TRBD1 aligns across 9 bases. Germline-derived CDR1 and CDR2 are SNHLY and FYNNEI. This CDR3 spans 14 amino acids. After removal of 6 bases from V and 6 bases from J, the junction contained 8 bases not matched to a gene. CDR3 nucleotide sequence: TGTGCCAGCAGGGATACAGGGGGCGGCGCTGAAGCTTTCTTT. Residues: CASRDTGGGAEAFF.

The chain couples TRBV10-3 to TRBJ1-2; tentatively, D is TRBD1 (6 bases). V lost 6 bases to trimming and J lost 0 bases, with 20 bases between them. The CDR3 contains 17 residues. The germline CDR1 and CDR2 sequences are ENHRY and SYGVKD. The CDR3 sequence: CAIRGQLSSYPNYGYTF. In DNA, the CDR3 is TGTGCCATCAGAGGACAGCTATCCTCCTACCCTAACTATGGCTACACCTTC.

This rearrangement joins TRBV25-1 to TRBJ2-1; no definite D call. This CDR3 spans 13 amino acids. Between the trimmed V and J ends, which lost 4 bases and 6 bases, there was a span of 10 bases. Germline CDR1 is MGHDK and CDR2 is SYGVNS. CDR3: CASSVQAANEQFF. The CDR3 nucleotides are TGTGCCAGCAGTGTTCAGGCAGCCAATGAGCAGTTCTTC.

Only one count was recorded for this clone. The chain uses TRBV4-3 and TRBJ2-2, with D maybe TRBD2 (5 bases). Trimming removed 0 bases at V and 0 bases at J, with 14 bases between. CDR1 and CDR2 (germline): LGHNA, YSLEER. The CDR3 is 18 residues long. CDR3 DNA sequence: TGCGCCAGCAGCCAAGATCTCATTTCCGGGACGAACACCGGGGAGCTGTTTTTT. Translating gives CASSQDLISGTNTGELFF.

There are a few counts of this clone. The J gene is TRBJ2-7, the V gene TRBV2, with 9 bases aligning to TRBD2. V trimming: 3 bases; J trimming: 2 bases; junction bases outside the gene matches: 5. This CDR3 region has 15 residues. Looked up from germline, CDR1 is SNHLY and CDR2 is FYNNEI. The CDR3 nucleotides are TGTGCCAGCAGTGAGGTAGCGGGGGCCCCCTACGAGCAGTACTTC. It translates to CASSEVAGAPYEQYF. The whole variable domain, filled in from reference TRBV2 and TRBJ2-7, reads EPEVTQTPSHQVTQMGQEVILRCVPISNHLYFYWYRQILGQKVEFLVSFYNNEISEKSEIFDDQFSVERPDGSNFTLKIRSTKLEDSAMYFCASSEVAGAPYEQYFGPGTRLTVT.

The gene calls are TRBV30 and TRBJ1-1; a weak D match, TRBD1 (5 bases). Per germline, CDR1 GTSNPN and CDR2 SVGIG (reference sequence). This CDR3 has 14 residues. The V gene lost 0 bases and the J gene lost 4 bases, with 12 bases spanning the gap. The CDR3: CAWSVGIRGTEAFF. The CDR3 DNA reads as TGTGCCTGGAGTGTAGGTATTAGGGGCACTGAAGCTTTCTTT.

This chain connects TRBV29-1 to TRBJ1-1; D possibly corresponds to TRBD1 (5 bases). This CDR3 is built from 13 residues. Per germline, CDR1 SQVTM and CDR2 ANQGSEA. The ends were cut back, 6 bases at V and 5 bases at J, with 16 bases in the middle. As DNA, the CDR3 is TGCAGCGTGGAAAGGGGCGCGAGAACTGAAGCTTTCTTT. Its translation: CSVERGARTEAFF.

The chain carries TRBV7-9 and TRBJ2-5; 15 bases match TRBD2. The CDR3 sequence is 16 residues long. The germline V gene encodes CDR1 SEHNR and CDR2 FQNEAQ (reference sequence). The V and J ends lost 4 bases and 4 bases, in that order; junction bases with no gene match: 4. The CDR3 sequence: CASSSGLAGGPETQYF. The CDR3 DNA sequence: TGTGCCAGCAGCTCAGGACTAGCGGGGGGGCCAGAGACCCAGTACTTC.

This clone was seen a few times. The V gene is TRBV5-6, the J gene TRBJ2-5; a possible D gene is TRBD2 (6 bases). There are 13 residues in the CDR3. The germline CDR1 and CDR2 sequences are SGHDT and YYEEEE. V was clipped by 4 bases and J by 4 bases, with 11 bases between them. The CDR3 sequence is CASSVGLLETQYF. Here the CDR3 DNA reads TGTGCCAGCAGCGTGGGACTTTTAGAGACCCAGTACTTC.

The rearrangement joins TRBV3-1 (or the pseudogene TRBV3-2) to TRBJ1-2; D remains unclear. The V end lost 4 bases, the J end lost 8 bases, and 17 bases lay between the germline ends. CDR1 LGHDT and CDR2 YNNKEL come from the germline V gene (reference sequence). There are 14 residues in the CDR3. CDR3 DNA sequence: TGTGCCAGCAGCCCACACAGTTCTCCCTCGGGCTACACCTTC. This translates into CASSPHSSPSGYTF.

The chain is built from TRBV20-1 and TRBJ1-2, with D possibly TRBD1 on 6 matching bases. V lost 3 bases and J lost 8, with 13 bases in between. The CDR3 is 12 residues long. In germline, CDR1 is DFQATT, CDR2 SNEGSKA (reference sequence). The CDR3 nucleotides are TGCAGTGCTAGTGGACAGTTTGTGGGCTACACCTTC. This encodes CSASGQFVGYTF.

This clone is a singleton in its sample. The chain is built from TRBV19 and TRBJ2-1; possibly TRBD2 for D (6 bases). The CDR3 is made up of 15 amino acids. V was clipped by 3 bases and J by 6 bases, with 15 bases between them. Germline values: CDR1 LNHDA, CDR2 SQIVND (reference sequence). The CDR3 spells CASSIRAGRSNEQFF. CDR3 nucleotide sequence: TGTGCCAGTAGTATTCGGGCGGGGCGCTCCAATGAGCAGTTCTTC.